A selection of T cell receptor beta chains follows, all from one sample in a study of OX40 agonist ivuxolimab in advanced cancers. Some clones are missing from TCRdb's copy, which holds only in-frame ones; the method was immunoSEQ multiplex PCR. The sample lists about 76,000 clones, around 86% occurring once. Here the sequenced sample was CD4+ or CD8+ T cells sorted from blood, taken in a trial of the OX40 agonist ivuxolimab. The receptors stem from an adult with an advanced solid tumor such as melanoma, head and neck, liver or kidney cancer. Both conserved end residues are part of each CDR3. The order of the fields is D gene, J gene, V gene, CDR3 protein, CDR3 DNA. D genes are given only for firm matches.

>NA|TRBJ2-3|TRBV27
CASSLLRADTQYF
TGTGCCAGCAGTTTGCTTAGGGCAGATACGCAGTATTTT
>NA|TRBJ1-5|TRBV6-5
CASSYGGGNQPQHF
TGTGCCAGCAGTTACGGAGGGGGTAATCAGCCCCAGCATTTT
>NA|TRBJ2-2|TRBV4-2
CASSDTQGDELFF
TGTGCCAGCAGCGATACCCAGGGAGACGAGCTGTTTTTT
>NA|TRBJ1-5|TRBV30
CAWTRGGNQPQHF
TGTGCCTGGACCCGAGGAGGTAATCAGCCCCAGCATTTT
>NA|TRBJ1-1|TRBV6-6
CASSYSDMNTEAFF
TGTGCCAGCAGTTACTCGGACATGAACACTGAAGCTTTCTTT
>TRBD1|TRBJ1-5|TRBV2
CASRPGQGSQHF
TGTGCCAGCAGGCCGGGACAGGGGTCCCAGCATTTT
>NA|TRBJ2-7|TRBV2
CASVNRDSYEQYF
TGTGCCAGCGTAAACAGGGATTCCTACGAGCAGTACTTC
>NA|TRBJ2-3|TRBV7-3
CASSLSPDTQYF
TGTGCCAGCAGCTTAAGCCCAGATACGCAGTATTTT
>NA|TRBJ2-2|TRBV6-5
CASSYGGNTGELFF
TGTGCCAGCAGTTACGGGGGGAACACCGGGGAGCTGTTTTTT
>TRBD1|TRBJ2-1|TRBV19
CASSIVDREGNEQFF
TGTGCCAGTAGTATAGTGGACAGGGAAGGGAATGAGCAGTTCTTC
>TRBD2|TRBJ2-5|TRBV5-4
CASSPSGIKETQYF
TGTGCCAGCAGCCCTAGCGGGATCAAAGAGACCCAGTACTTC
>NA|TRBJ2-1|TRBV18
CASSPQTGVEYNEQFF
TGTGCCAGCTCACCACAGACAGGAGTAGAGTACAATGAGCAGTTCTTC
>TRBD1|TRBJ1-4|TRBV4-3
CASSQDGQDNEKLFF
TGCGCCAGCAGCCAAGACGGACAGGATAATGAAAAACTGTTTTTT
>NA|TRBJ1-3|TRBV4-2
CASSQDRGGGNTIYF
TGTGCCAGCAGCCAAGATCGGGGGGGAGGAAACACCATATATTTT
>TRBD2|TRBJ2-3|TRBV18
CASSPGDSGGSDTQYF
TGTGCCAGCTCCCCCGGGGATAGCGGGGGCTCAGATACGCAGTATTTT
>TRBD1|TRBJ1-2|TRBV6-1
CASRGQVFDGYTF
TGTGCCAGCAGAGGACAGGTTTTCGATGGCTACACCTTC
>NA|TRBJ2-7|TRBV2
CASKGALGSYEQYF
TGTGCCAGCAAAGGGGCGTTGGGCTCCTACGAGCAGTACTTC
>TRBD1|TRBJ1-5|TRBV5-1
CASSLGDSSNQPQHF
TGCGCCAGCAGCTTGGGGGACAGTAGCAATCAGCCCCAGCATTTT